What follows is one TCR beta chain and its context. Its antigen is not known. This entry is derived from a study of beta chain features in type 1 diabetes. Study details: There were some 98 million sorted cells examined across all samples. General study points: A closer apparent resemblance between naive, central memory and Treg TCRB repertoires was seen in patients than in healthy donors. Across all four CD4+ subsets, people with type 1 diabetes showed modestly shorter TCRB CDR3s. More deletions and fewer insertions at VDJ junctions were seen in type 1 diabetes patients.

A single heparinised blood sample, averaging about 120 mL, was obtained per donor. V was cut by 5 bases and J by 4 bases, with 15 bases left in between. CDR1 SEHNR and CDR2 FQNEAQ come from the germline V gene (reference sequence). The CDR3 loop spans 14 amino acids. The isolated RNA, all of it, was reverse transcribed, so expressed TCRB transcripts were what got sequenced. Here immunoSEQ multiplex PCR was the method, and the copy in TCRdb shows in-frame clones only, minus some. The sample records 25,000 to 30,000 clones, about 65% being singletons. The TCR comes from a woman aged 25 to 39 with type 1 diabetes. The V call is TRBV7-9, the J call TRBJ2-7; D is unclear. The sequenced material came from Tregs from blood. The CDR3 bases are TGTGCCAGCAGCGGGCACAGCCCCCCATACGAGCAGTACTTC. It is translated as CASSGHSPPYEQYF.